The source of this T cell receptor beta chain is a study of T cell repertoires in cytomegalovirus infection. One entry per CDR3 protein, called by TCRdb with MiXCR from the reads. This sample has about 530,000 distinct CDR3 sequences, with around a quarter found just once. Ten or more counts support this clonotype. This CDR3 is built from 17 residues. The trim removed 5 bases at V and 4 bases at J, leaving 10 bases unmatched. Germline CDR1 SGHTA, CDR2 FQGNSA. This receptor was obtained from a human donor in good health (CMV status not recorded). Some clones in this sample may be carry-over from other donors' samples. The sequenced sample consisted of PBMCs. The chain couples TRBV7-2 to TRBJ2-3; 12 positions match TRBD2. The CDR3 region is CASSLNPSGRAADTQYF. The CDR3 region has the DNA TGTGCCAGCAGCCTTAACCCTAGCGGGAGGGCGGCAGATACGCAGTATTTT.